This T cell receptor beta chain was identified during a study of T-cell reconstitution after alpha-beta-depleted transplantation in children. Preparation of the TCRbeta library involved a method that used unique molecular identifiers. Each CDR3 protein gets one entry after TCRdb re-called the PCR reads with MiXCR. The table has about 600,000 distinct CDR3 sequences, over 9.5% seen once. The table lists this clonotype with a few counts. The CDR3 is 15 residues long. V lost 6 bases and J 6 bases, leaving 17 bases between the germline ends. The V gene's germline CDR1 is MNHNS and CDR2 SASEGT. The sample consisted of PBMCs from the stem cell graft donor, taken from the stem cell graft. The chain has TRBV6-1 and TRBJ1-4; weak D call: TRBD1 (6 bases). This clonotype originated in a human donor who donated a stem cell graft to a child with acute myeloid leukemia. CDR3 in DNA: TGTGCCAGCAGGCTCCGGGGGACAACACATGAAAAACTGTTTTTT. It is translated as CASRLRGTTHEKLFF.